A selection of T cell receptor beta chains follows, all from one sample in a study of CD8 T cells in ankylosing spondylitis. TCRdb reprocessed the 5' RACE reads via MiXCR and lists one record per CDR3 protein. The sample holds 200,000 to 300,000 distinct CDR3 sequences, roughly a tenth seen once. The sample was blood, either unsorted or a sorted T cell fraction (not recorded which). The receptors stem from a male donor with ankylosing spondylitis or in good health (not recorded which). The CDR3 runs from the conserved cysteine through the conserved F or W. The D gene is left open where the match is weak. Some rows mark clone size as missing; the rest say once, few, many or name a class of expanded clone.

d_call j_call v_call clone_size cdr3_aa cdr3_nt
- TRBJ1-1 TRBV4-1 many CASSQAGLGTEAFF TGCGCCAGCAGCCAAGCGGGGCTGGGGACTGAAGCTTTCTTT
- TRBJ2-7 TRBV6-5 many CASSLDSVEQYF TGTGCCAGCAGCCTGGACTCGGTCGAGCAGTACTTC
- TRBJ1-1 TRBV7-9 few CASSFGARDTEAFF TGTGCCAGCAGCTTTGGGGCGCGGGACACTGAAGCTTTCTTT
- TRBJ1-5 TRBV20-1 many CSARDRGRGQPQHF TGCAGTGCTAGAGATCGGGGCCGAGGTCAGCCCCAGCATTTT
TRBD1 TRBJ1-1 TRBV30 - CAVTGGEGRRADIEAFF TGTGCTGTAACAGGGGGCGAAGGGAGGAGAGCAGACATTGAAGCTTTCTTT
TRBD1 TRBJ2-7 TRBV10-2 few CASSPPTGDVYEQYF TGCGCCAGCAGTCCCCCGACAGGGGATGTGTACGAGCAGTACTTC
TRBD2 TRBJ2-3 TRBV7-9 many CASGKGTSGTTDTQYF TGTGCCAGCGGTAAGGGGACTAGCGGGACCACAGATACGCAGTATTTT
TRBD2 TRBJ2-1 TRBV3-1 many CASSLSLLAGGEQFF TGTGCCAGCAGCCTAAGTCTCCTAGCGGGAGGAGAGCAGTTCTTC
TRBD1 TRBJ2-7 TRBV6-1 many CASSEARQGYEQYF TGTGCCAGCAGTGAGGCCAGACAGGGCTACGAGCAGTACTTC
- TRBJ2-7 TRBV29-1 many CSVERSTPSGYEQYF TGCAGCGTTGAAAGGTCGACACCATCAGGTTACGAGCAGTACTTC
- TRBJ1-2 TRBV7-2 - CASRHSEQHGYTF TGTGCCAGCAGGCACTCGGAGCAGCATGGCTACACCTTC
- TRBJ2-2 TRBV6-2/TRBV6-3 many CASSYSKAGELFF TGTGCCAGCAGTTACTCAAAAGCCGGGGAGCTGTTTTTT
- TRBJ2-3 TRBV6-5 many CASSYSMPRGLADTQYF TGTGCCAGCAGTTACTCGATGCCGCGCGGGTTGGCAGATACGCAGTATTTT
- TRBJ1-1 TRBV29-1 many CSVVAHPGGSGTWGTEAFF TGCAGCGTTGTGGCCCACCCTGGGGGATCCGGGACTTGGGGGACTGAAGCTTTCTTT
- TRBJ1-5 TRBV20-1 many CSARPDAGRNQPQHF TGCAGTGCTAGACCTGATGCAGGGAGGAATCAGCCCCAGCATTTT
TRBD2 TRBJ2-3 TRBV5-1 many CASSLSSGSTDTQYF TGCGCCAGCAGCTTATCTAGCGGAAGCACAGATACGCAGTATTTT
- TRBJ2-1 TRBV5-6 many CASSLVTDSTYNEQFF TGTGCCAGCAGCTTGGTCACGGACAGTACCTACAATGAGCAGTTCTTC
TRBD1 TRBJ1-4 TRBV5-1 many CASSWDRANEKLFF TGCGCCAGCAGCTGGGACAGGGCCAATGAAAAACTGTTTTTT
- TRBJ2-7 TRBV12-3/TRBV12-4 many CASSRDPYEQYF TGTGCCAGCAGTCGGGATCCCTACGAGCAGTACTTC
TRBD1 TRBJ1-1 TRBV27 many CASSPGQGTTAFF TGTGCCAGCAGTCCGGGACAGGGGACGACAGCTTTCTTT
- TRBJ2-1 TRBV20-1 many CSAPLPGRNEQFF TGCAGTGCCCCGCTTCCAGGGCGGAATGAGCAGTTCTTC
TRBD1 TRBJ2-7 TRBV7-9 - CASSLPPGGNEQYF TGTGCCAGCAGCTTACCCCCAGGGGGTAATGAGCAGTACTTC
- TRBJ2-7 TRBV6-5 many CASSYDSSYEQYF TGTGCCAGCAGTTATGACAGTTCCTACGAGCAGTACTTC
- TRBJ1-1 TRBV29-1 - CSVGTGQNTEAFF TGCAGCGTTGGGACGGGACAGAACACTGAAGCTTTCTTT
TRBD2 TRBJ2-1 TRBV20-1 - CSARDRGGSYNEQFF TGCAGTGCTAGAGATCGTGGCGGGAGCTACAATGAGCAGTTCTTC
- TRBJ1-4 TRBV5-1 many CASSPGTNNEKLFF TGCGCCAGCAGCCCCGGGACTAATAATGAAAAACTGTTTTTT
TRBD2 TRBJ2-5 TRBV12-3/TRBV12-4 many CASILHGGAGGGETQYF TGTGCCAGCATTCTCCACGGAGGGGCCGGGGGAGGGGAGACCCAGTACTTC
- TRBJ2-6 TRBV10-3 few CAISESGIAGANVLTF TGTGCCATCAGTGAGTCCGGGATAGCTGGGGCCAACGTCCTGACTTTC
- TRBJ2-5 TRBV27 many CASSLRAYQETQYF TGTGCCAGCAGTTTAAGGGCATATCAAGAGACCCAGTACTTC
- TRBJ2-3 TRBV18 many CASSQTGYTDTQYF TGTGCCAGCTCACAGACAGGTTACACAGATACGCAGTATTTT
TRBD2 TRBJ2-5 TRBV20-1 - CSASSGGEETQYF TGCAGTGCTTCCAGCGGGGGAGAAGAGACCCAGTACTTC
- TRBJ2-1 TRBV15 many CATSTPGSAYNEQFF TGTGCCACCAGCACTCCAGGGAGCGCCTACAATGAGCAGTTCTTC
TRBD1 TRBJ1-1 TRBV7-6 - CASSSDRATEAFF TGTGCCAGCAGCTCGGACAGGGCCACTGAAGCTTTCTTT
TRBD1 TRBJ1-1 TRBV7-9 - CASSPGQGLEAFF TGTGCCAGCAGCCCCGGACAGGGATTAGAAGCTTTCTTT